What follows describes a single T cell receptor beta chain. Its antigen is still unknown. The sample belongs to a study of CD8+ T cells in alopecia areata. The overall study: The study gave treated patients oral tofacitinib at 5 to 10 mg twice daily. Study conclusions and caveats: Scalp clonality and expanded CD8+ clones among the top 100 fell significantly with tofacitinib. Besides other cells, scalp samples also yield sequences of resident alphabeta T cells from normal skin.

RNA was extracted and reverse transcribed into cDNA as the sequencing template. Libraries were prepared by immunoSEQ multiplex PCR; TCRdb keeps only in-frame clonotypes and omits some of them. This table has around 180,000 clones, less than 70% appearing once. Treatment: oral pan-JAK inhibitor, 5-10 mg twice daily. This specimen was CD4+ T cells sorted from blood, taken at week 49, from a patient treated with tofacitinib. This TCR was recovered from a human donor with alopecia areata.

The CDR3 bases are TGCGCCAGCAGCCAAGATAGAAGGTTCTACGAGCAGTACTTC. Its protein is CASSQDRRFYEQYF. J is TRBJ2-7 and V is TRBV4-3, with D hard to call. Germline CDR1 reads LGHNA; CDR2 reads YSLEER. CDR3 length: 14 residues. The V gene lost 0 bases and the J gene lost 3 bases, with 9 bases spanning the gap.